The following is a T cell receptor beta chain sequence with its context. No antigen is known for it. The input lacks base qualities; no much larger clone sits a single base away. TCRdb shows the sequencer as Illumina MiSeq. Quantitative 5'-RACE with molecular barcodes was used to prepare TCR beta libraries. In the authors' own workflow: A new computational method based on a probabilistic model of VDJ rearrangement was used to identify disease-linked TCR variants. TCRdb reworked the public reads: Q25 trimming with fastp, MiXCR clone assembly, productive beta chains retained. Identical CDR3 proteins give one entry, which carries the most common genes and DNA. The V and J calls shown here were made by TCRdb, not taken from the authors' results. The sample has about 17,000 distinct CDR3 sequences on record, 8% to 10% of them singletons. Together, the top ten hold roughly 30% of the sample. The sample belongs to a study of CD8 T cells in ankylosing spondylitis (dated by TCRdb to about 2017). Concerning the study at large: T cell receptor beta repertoires were profiled in healthy donors and ankylosing spondylitis patients so that disease-linked TCR variants could be found. The full study cohort comprised 25 or so ankylosing spondylitis patients and about 110 healthy donors. Peripheral blood was sampled, and synovial fluid was also collected from ankylosing spondylitis patients. Points the paper makes about the study in general: Blood from ankylosing spondylitis patients appeared to be characterized by a TCR beta motif composed of roughly 8 highly homologous amino acid variants. Significant enrichment of the disease-linked clones was reported in matched synovial fluid samples from ankylosing spondylitis patients. The disease-linked clones showed a CD8+ phenotype and occurred at relatively low frequencies in peripheral blood. Some of the motif variants had been reported before in the synovial fluid and blood of reactive arthritis patients, a finding that suggests common disease-initiation mechanisms.

Input material: blood. The sequence was collected from a male donor with ankylosing spondylitis or in good health (not recorded which).

In nucleotides, the sequence is TGTGCCAGCATCCCCCTCGGCGGGGAGCTGTTTTTT. Translated, this is CASIPLGGELFF. This chain is built from TRBV2 and TRBJ2-2; the D gene is not confidently resolved. CDR1 SNHLY and CDR2 FYNNEI are derived from the germline V gene. The CDR3 covers 12 residues, taking in both the cysteine and the phenylalanine. The kept DNA is CDR3 alone, 36 bases in frame from the first base. V is pared back by 7 bases and J by 7 bases, with 10 bases lying between the germline termini.